The 16 T cell receptor beta chains reported below all come from one sample, sequenced in a study of CD8 T cells in Susac syndrome. The authors reverse transcribed roughly 0.5 to 1 ug RNA with random hexamers. TCRdb ran MiXCR on the immunoSEQ multiplex PCR reads and lists one entry per CDR3 protein. The data contain about 150,000 distinct CDR3 sequences, about 95% of them singletons. Sequencing input: CD4+ T cells from PBMCs. The receptors stem from a human donor with Susac syndrome.

This clonotype was recorded only once. V is TRBV2 and J is TRBJ1-2, with D hard to call. The CDR3 is 14 residues long. Germline CDR1 SNHLY, CDR2 FYNNEI. The V gene lost 0 bases and the J gene lost 8 bases, with 13 bases spanning the gap. In DNA, the CDR3 is TGTGCCAGCAGTGAAGCGCAAAGAGGGTCGGGCTACACCTTC. Translated, it gives CASSEAQRGSGYTF.

This chain joins TRBV9 and TRBJ1-3, with TRBD1 matching over 9 bases. V trimming: 0 bases; J trimming: 6 bases; junction bases outside the gene matches: 1. Germline V gene lookup returns CDR1 SGDLS and CDR2 YYNGEE. The CDR3 sequence is 14 residues long. The DNA for the CDR3 is TGTGCCAGCAGCGTAGGACAGGGGGTAAACACCATATATTTT. Encoded protein: CASSVGQGVNTIYF.

The chain uses TRBV12-3 or TRBV12-4 and TRBJ2-1; D may be TRBD2 (5 bases). V was cut by 5 bases and J by 0 bases, with 11 bases left in between. This CDR3 is built from 15 residues. Here the CDR3 DNA reads TGTGCCAGCAGTCCGGGGTTTAGCTCCTACAATGAGCAGTTCTTC. Translation gives CASSPGFSSYNEQFF.

The V call is TRBV5-1, the J call TRBJ2-7; D call uncertain. This CDR3 region has 16 residues. CDR1 and CDR2 from the germline V gene are SGHRS and YFSETQ. The germline V and J ends were trimmed by 0 bases and 0 bases, with 13 bases remaining between them. CDR3 in DNA: TGCGCCAGCAGCTTGGGGCCAGCGTCGGGCTCCTACGAGCAGTACTTC. Translating it yields CASSLGPASGSYEQYF.

The chain uses TRBV29-1 and TRBJ1-1; no reliable D call. Per germline, CDR1 SQVTM and CDR2 ANQGSEA. V was shortened by 3 bases and J by 1 base, with 24 bases between the two germline ends. CDR3 size: 18 residues. The CDR3, as DNA: TGCAGCGTTGAGCAACTCCAGTCCCAACAAATGACGAACACTGAAGCTTTCTTT. Protein sequence: CSVEQLQSQQMTNTEAFF.

In its sample, this clonotype was seen once. The rearrangement links TRBV2 to TRBJ1-2, with unresolved D. Trimming took 1 base from V and 4 from J, leaving 7 bases between them. Germline V gene data show CDR1 as SNHLY and CDR2 as FYNNEI. There are 13 residues in the CDR3. The CDR3 DNA follows: TGTGCCAGCAGTGAAGAGGGTAGCTATGGCTACACCTTC. Translation: CASSEEGSYGYTF.

The chain has TRBV29-1 and TRBJ2-1; TRBD2 agrees at 10 bases. The CDR3 runs 17 residues. Trimming at V came to 2 bases and at J to 5 bases, leaving 12 bases not matched to a gene. The germline gives CDR1 SQVTM, CDR2 ANQGSEA. In nucleotides, the CDR3 is TGCAGCGTTGAATCGATATTAGCGGGAGGTAGGGACAATGAGCAGTTCTTC. It encodes CSVESILAGGRDNEQFF.

This sequence joins TRBV6-5 and TRBJ2-3; 7 bases fit TRBD2. CDR3 length equals 12 residues. V shed 10 bases and J 5 bases; nucleotides not matched to a gene: 6. Germline V gene lookup returns CDR1 MNHEY and CDR2 SVGAGI. The CDR3 loop reads CATRGSVDTQYF. In DNA, the CDR3 is TGTGCCACGCGGGGGAGCGTAGATACGCAGTATTTT.

V gene TRBV4-2 combines with J gene TRBJ1-2; no definite D call. The germline V gene encodes CDR1 LGHNA and CDR2 YNFKEQ. The CDR3 length is 14 residues. V was pared by 0 bases and J by 2 bases, with 7 bases between. CDR3 region: CASSQEQRNYGYTF. The CDR3 DNA sequence: TGTGCCAGCAGCCAAGAACAGCGAAACTATGGCTACACCTTC.

This clonotype appeared a single time. The chain joins TRBV6-5 to TRBJ2-3; a weak D match, TRBD2 (5 bases). The CDR3 length is 18 residues. Germline V gene sequence: CDR1 MNHEY, CDR2 SVGAGI. V was cut by 0 bases and J by 1 base, with 17 bases left in between. CDR3 residues: CASSYSSGLSPRTDTQYF. CDR3 sequence (DNA): TGTGCCAGCAGTTACTCGAGCGGACTGTCACCTCGCACAGATACGCAGTATTTT.

The chain carries TRBV12-3 or TRBV12-4 and TRBJ2-5, with D perhaps matching TRBD1 (6 bases). V lost 5 bases and J 1 base, leaving 17 bases between the germline ends. The CDR3 consists of 16 residues. The CDR3 DNA is TGTGCCAGCAGTCCGCACAGGGAACCACTCCAAGAGACCCAGTACTTC. The encoded protein is CASSPHREPLQETQYF.

This sequence joins TRBV29-1 and TRBJ1-3; possible D gene TRBD1, 6 bases. The germline CDR1 and CDR2 sequences are SQVTM and ANQGSEA. The length of the CDR3 is 14 residues. V lost 6 bases and J 0 bases, leaving 12 bases between the germline ends. CDR3 sequence: CSVHTGNSGNTIYF. Written as DNA, the CDR3 is TGCAGCGTACACACAGGGAACTCTGGAAACACCATATATTTT.

CDR3 bases: TGCAGCGTTCAGGGCGGGATCACTGAAGCTTTCTTT. It specifies CSVQGGITEAFF. The chain employs TRBV29-1 and TRBJ1-1, with TRBD1 as a possible D gene (5 bases). CDR1 SQVTM and CDR2 ANQGSEA come from the germline V gene. V was clipped by 5 bases and J by 4 bases, with 11 bases between them. This CDR3 has 12 residues. Variable domain in full (rest from reference TRBV29-1 and TRBJ1-1): SAVISQKPSRDICQRGTSLTIQCQVDSQVTMMFWYRQQPGQSLTLIATANQGSEATYESGFVIDKFPISRPNLTFSTLTVSNMSPEDSSIYLCSVQGGITEAFFGQGTRLTVV.

The chain combines TRBV20-1 with TRBJ2-7, with D unresolved. Germline V lookup: CDR1 DFQATT, CDR2 SNEGSKA (reference sequence). V was clipped by 4 bases and J by 0 bases, with 16 bases between them. CDR3 length: 15 residues. CDR3 nucleotides: TGCAGTGCTATCAGACACAGTGCGAGCTCCTACGAGCAGTACTTC. Its translation is CSAIRHSASSYEQYF.

The V and J genes are TRBV6-5 and TRBJ1-2; the D gene is possibly TRBD1 (5 bases). This CDR3 spans 13 amino acids. Trimming removed 7 bases from V and 4 bases from J, with 13 bases in between. Per germline, CDR1 MNHEY and CDR2 SVGAGI. Here the CDR3 DNA reads TGTGCCAGCAAACCACAGGACCCCTATGGCTACACCTTC. It codes for CASKPQDPYGYTF.

This clonotype appeared a single time. The J gene is TRBJ2-2, the V gene TRBV4-3; 8 bases map to TRBD1. The germline V gene has CDR1 LGHNA and CDR2 YSLEER. The CDR3 has 16 residues. J was trimmed by 0 bases and V by 3 bases; bases with no gene match: 3. The CDR3 sequence is CASSQTGVSNTGELFF. CDR3 nucleotides: TGCGCCAGCAGCCAGACAGGGGTGTCGAACACCGGGGAGCTGTTTTTT.